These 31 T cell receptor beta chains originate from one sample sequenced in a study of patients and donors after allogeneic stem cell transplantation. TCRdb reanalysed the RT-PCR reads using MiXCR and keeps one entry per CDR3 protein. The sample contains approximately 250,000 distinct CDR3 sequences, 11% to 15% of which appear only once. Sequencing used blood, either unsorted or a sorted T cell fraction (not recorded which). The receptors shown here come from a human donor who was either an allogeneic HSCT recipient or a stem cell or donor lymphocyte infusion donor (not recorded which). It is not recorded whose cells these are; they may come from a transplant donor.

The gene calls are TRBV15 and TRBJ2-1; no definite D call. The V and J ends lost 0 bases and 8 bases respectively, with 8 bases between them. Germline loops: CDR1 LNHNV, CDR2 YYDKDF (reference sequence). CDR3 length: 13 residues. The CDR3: CATSRDQPDEQFF. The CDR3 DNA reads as TGTGCCACCAGCAGAGATCAGCCCGATGAGCAGTTCTTC. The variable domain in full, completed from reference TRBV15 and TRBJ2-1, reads DAMVIQNPRYQVTQFGKPVTLSCSQTLNHNVMYWYQQKSSQAPKLLFHYYDKDFNNEADTPDNFQSRRPNTSFCFLDIRSPGLGDTAMYLCATSRDQPDEQFFGPGTRLTVL.

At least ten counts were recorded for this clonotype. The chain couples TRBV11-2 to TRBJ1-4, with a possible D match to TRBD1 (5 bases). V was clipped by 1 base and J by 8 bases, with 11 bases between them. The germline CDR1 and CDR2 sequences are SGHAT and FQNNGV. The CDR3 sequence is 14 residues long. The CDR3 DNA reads TGTGCCAGCAGCTTAGGGGGGACCGACGAAAAACTGTTTTTT. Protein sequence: CASSLGGTDEKLFF. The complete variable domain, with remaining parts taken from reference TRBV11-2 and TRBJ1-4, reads EAGVAQSPRYKIIEKRQSVAFWCNPISGHATLYWYQQILGQGPKLLIQFQNNGVVDDSQLPKDRFSAERLKGVDSTLKIQPAKLEDSAVYLCASSLGGTDEKLFFGSGTQLSVL.

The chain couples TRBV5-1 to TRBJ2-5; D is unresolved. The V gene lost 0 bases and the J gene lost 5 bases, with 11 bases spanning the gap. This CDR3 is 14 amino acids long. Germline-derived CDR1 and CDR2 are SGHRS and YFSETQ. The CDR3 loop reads CASSLAGNRETQYF. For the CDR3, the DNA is TGCGCCAGCAGCTTGGCCGGCAACCGGGAGACCCAGTACTTC.

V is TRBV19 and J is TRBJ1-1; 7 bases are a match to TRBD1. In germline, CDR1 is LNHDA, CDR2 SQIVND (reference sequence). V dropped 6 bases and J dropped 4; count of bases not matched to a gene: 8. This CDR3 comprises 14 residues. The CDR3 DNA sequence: TGTGCCAGTAGCTTGACAGGGTTTGTCACTGAAGCTTTCTTT. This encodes CASSLTGFVTEAFF.

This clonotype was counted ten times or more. Written as DNA, the CDR3 is TGTGCCAGCAGCGCGGGCACAGATACGCAGTATTTT. Translation: CASSAGTDTQYF. The V gene is TRBV11-2, the J gene TRBJ2-3; D is uncertain. The length of the CDR3 is 12 residues. V dropped 5 bases and J dropped 1 base, with 4 bases sitting between them. Germline V lookup: CDR1 SGHAT, CDR2 FQNNGV.

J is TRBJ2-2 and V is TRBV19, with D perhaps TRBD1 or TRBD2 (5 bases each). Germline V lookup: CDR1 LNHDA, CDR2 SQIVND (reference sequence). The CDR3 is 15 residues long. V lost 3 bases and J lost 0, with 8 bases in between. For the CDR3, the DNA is TGTGCCAGTAGTATTGAGGGACCGAACACCGGGGAGCTGTTTTTT. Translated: CASSIEGPNTGELFF.

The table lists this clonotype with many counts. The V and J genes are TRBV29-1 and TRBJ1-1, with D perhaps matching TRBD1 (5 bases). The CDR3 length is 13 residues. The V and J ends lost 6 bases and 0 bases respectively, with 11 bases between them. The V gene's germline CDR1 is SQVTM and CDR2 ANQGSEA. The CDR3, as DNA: TGCAGCGTAAAGGGACCGTTGAACACTGAAGCTTTCTTT. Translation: CSVKGPLNTEAFF.

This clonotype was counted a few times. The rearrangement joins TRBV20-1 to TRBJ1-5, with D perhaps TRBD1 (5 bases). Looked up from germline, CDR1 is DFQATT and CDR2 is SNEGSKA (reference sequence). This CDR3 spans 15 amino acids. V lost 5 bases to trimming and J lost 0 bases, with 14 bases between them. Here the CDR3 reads CSARYGGLSNQPQHF. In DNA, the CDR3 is TGCAGTGCTCGATACGGGGGACTTAGCAATCAGCCCCAGCATTTT.

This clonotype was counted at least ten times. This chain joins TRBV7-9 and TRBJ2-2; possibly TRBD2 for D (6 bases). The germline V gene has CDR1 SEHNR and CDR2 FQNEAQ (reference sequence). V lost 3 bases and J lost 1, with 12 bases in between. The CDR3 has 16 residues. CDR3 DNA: TGTGCCAGCAGCTTCGCTCGGGGGATGAACACCGGGGAGCTGTTTTTT. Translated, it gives CASSFARGMNTGELFF. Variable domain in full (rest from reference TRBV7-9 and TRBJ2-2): DTGVSQNPRHKITKRGQNVTFRCDPISEHNRLYWYRQTLGQGPEFLTYFQNEAQLEKSRLLSDRFSAERPKGSFSTLEIQRTEQGDSAMYLCASSFARGMNTGELFFGEGSRLTVL.

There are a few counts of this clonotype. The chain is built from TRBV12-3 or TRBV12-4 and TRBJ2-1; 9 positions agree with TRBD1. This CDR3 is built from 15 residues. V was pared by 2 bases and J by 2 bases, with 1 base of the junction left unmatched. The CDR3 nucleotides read TGTGCCAGCAGTTTAAGGGACAGGGCCTACAATGAGCAGTTCTTC. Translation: CASSLRDRAYNEQFF.

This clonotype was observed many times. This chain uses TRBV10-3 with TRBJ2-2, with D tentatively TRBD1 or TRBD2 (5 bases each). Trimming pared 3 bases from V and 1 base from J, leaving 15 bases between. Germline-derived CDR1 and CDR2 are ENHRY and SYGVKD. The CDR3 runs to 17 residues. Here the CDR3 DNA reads TGTGCCATCAGTGATTGGGGGTCAGGGATGAACACCGGGGAGCTGTTTTTT. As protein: CAISDWGSGMNTGELFF.

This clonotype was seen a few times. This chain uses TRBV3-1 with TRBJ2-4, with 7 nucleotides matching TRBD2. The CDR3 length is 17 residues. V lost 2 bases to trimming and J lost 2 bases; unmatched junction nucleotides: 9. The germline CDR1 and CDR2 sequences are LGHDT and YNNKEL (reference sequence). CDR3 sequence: CASSQLSSGISKNIQYF. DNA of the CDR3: TGTGCCAGCAGCCAATTATCCAGCGGGATTTCCAAAAACATTCAGTACTTC.

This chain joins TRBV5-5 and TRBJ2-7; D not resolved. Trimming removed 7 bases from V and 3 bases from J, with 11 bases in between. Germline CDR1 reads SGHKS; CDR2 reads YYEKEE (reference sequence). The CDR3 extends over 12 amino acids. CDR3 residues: CASDRLSYEQYF. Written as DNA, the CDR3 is TGTGCCAGCGACCGACTGAGCTACGAGCAGTACTTC.

The CDR3 DNA follows: TGTGCCAGCAGCGGGGCCGGACAGACAGGGACACATCACTACGAGCAGTACTTC. This sequence encodes CASSGAGQTGTHHYEQYF. This rearrangement joins TRBV11-1 to TRBJ2-7, with 7 bases fitting TRBD1. V was pared by 5 bases and J by 3 bases, with 19 bases of the junction left unmatched. The CDR3 runs 18 residues. CDR1 SGHAT and CDR2 FQDESV come from the germline V gene (reference sequence).

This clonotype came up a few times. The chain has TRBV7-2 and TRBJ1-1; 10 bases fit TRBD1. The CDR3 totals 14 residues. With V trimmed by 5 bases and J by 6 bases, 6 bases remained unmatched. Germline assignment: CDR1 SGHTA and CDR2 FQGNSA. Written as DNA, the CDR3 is TGTGCCAGCAGCCGGGACAGGGGAGAGGCTGAAGCTTTCTTT. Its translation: CASSRDRGEAEAFF.

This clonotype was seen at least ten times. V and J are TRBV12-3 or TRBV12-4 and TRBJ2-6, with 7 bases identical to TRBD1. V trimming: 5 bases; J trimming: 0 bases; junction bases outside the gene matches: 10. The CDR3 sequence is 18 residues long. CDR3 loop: CASSPRDSHASGANVLTF. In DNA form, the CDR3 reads TGTGCCAGCAGTCCCCGGGACAGTCATGCCTCTGGGGCCAACGTCCTGACTTTC.

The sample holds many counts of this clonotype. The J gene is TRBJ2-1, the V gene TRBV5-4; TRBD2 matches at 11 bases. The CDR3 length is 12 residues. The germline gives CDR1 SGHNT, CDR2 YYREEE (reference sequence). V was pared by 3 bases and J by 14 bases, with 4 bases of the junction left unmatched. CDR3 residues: CASSWGSGGEFF. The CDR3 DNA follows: TGTGCCAGCAGCTGGGGTAGCGGGGGGGAGTTCTTC.

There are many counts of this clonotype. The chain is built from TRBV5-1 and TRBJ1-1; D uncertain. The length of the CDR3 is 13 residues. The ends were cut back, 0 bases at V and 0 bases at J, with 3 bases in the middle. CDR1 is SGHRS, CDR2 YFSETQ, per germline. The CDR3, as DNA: TGCGCCAGCAGCTTGGACCTGAACACTGAAGCTTTCTTT. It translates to CASSLDLNTEAFF.

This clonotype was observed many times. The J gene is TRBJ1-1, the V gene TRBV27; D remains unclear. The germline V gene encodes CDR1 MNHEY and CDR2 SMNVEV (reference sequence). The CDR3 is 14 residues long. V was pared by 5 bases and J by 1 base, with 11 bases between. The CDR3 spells CASSLTGTNTEAFF. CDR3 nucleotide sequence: TGTGCCAGCAGTCTGACGGGAACGAACACTGAAGCTTTCTTT.

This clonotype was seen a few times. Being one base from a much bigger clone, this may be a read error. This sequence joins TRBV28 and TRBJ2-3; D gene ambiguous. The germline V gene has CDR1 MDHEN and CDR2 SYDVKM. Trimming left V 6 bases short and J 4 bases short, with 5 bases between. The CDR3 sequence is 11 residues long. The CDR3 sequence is CASSVPDTQYF. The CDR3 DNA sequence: TGTGCCAGCAGCGTCCCAGATACGCAGTATTTT.

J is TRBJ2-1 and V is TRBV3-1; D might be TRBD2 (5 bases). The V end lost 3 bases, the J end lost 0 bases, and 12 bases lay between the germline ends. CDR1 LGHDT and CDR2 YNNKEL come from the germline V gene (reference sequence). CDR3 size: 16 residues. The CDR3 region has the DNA TGTGCCAGCAGCCACGGTATGGACTTCTCCTACAATGAGCAGTTCTTC. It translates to CASSHGMDFSYNEQFF.

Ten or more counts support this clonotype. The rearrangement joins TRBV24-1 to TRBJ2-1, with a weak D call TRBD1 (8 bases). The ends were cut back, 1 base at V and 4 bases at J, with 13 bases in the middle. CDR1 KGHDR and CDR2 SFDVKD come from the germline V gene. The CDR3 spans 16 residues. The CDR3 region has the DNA TGTGCCACCAGTGATTTCGGACAGGGAGGGTACAATGAGCAGTTCTTC. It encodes CATSDFGQGGYNEQFF.

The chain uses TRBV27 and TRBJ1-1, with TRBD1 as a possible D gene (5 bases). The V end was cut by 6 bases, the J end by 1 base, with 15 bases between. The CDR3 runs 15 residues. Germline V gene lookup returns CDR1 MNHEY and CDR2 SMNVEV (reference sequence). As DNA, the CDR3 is TGTGCCAGCAGACTTAGGGGTACGGGGAACACTGAAGCTTTCTTT. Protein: CASRLRGTGNTEAFF.

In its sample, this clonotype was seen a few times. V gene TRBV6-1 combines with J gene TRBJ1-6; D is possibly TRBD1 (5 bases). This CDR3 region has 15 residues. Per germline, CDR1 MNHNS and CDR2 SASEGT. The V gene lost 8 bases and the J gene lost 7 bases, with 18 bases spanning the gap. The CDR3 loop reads CASHLGGDRNSPLHF. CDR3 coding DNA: TGTGCCAGCCACCTTGGCGGGGACCGGAATTCACCCCTCCACTTT.

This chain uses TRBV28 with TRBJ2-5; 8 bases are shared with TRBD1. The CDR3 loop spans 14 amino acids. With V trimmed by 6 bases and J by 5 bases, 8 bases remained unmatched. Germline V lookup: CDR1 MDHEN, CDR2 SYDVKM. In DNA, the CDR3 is TGTGCCAGCAGGGGAAACAGGGGGATTGAGACCCAGTACTTC. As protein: CASRGNRGIETQYF.

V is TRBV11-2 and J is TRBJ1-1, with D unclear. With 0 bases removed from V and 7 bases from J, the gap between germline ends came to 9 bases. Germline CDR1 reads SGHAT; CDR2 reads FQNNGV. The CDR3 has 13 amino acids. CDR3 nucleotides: TGTGCCAGCAGCTTAGATACTCGTGGTGAAGCTTTCTTT. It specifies CASSLDTRGEAFF.

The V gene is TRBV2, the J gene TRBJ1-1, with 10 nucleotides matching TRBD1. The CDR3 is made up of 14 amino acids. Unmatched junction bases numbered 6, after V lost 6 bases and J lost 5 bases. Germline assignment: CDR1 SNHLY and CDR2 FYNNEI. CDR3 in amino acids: CASSVRQGATEAFF. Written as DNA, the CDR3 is TGTGCCAGCAGCGTTCGACAGGGGGCTACTGAAGCTTTCTTT.

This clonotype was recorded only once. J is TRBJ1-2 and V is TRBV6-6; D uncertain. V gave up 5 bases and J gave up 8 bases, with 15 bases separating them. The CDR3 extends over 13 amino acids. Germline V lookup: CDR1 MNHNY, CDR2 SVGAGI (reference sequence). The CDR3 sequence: CASSHTDGWGYTF. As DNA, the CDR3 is TGTGCCAGCAGTCACACCGACGGGTGGGGCTACACCTTC.

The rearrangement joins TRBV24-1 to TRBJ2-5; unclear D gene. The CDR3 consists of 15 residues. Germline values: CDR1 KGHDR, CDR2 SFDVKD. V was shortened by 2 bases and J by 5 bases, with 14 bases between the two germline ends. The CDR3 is CATSDSRLKQETQYF. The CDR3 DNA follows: TGTGCCACCAGTGATTCCAGACTTAAGCAGGAGACCCAGTACTTC.

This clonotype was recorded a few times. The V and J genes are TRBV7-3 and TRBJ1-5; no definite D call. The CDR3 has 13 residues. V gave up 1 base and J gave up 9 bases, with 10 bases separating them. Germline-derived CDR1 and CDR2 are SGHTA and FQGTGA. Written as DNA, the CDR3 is TGTGCCAGCAGCTTAAATAGGGAAATGCCCCAGCATTTT. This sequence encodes CASSLNREMPQHF.

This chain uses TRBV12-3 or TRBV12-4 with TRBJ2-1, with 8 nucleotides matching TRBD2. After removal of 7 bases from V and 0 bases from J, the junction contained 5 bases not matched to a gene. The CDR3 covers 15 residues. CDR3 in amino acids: CASTPSGSSYNEQFF. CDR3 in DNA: TGTGCCAGCACCCCTAGCGGGTCCTCCTACAATGAGCAGTTCTTC.